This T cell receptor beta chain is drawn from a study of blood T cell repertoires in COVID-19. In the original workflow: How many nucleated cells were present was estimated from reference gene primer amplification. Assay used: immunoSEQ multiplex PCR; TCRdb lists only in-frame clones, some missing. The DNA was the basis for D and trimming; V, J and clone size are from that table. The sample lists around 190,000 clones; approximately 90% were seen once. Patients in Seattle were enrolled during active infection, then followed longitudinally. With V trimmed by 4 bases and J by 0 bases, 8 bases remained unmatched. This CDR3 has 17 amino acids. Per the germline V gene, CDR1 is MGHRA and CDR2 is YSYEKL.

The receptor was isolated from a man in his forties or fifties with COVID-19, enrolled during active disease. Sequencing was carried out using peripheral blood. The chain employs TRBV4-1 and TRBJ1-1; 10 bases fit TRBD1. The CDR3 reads CASSLYDRGRMNTEAFF. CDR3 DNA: TGCGCCAGCAGCCTATATGACAGGGGGCGCATGAACACTGAAGCTTTCTTT.